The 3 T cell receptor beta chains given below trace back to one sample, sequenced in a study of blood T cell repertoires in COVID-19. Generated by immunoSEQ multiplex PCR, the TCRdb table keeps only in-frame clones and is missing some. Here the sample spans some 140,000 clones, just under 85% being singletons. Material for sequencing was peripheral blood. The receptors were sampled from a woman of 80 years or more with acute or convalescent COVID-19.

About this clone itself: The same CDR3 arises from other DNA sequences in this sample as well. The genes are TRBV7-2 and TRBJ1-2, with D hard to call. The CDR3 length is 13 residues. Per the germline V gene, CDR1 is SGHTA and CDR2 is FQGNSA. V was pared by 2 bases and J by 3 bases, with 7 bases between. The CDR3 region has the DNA TGTGCCAGCAGCTTAAGAACAGACTATGGCTACACCTTC. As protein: CASSLRTDYGYTF.

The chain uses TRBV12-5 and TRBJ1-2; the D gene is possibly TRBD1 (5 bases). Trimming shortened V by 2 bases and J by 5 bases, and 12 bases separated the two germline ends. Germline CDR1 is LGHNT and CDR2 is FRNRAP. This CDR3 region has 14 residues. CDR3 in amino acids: CASGLTGISYGYTF. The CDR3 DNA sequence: TGTGCTAGTGGTTTGACAGGAATCTCGTATGGCTACACCTTC.

CDR3 bases: TGTGCCAGCAGAGATAGCGGGGGGCGCGGGAATACGCAGTATTTT. The encoded protein is CASRDSGGRGNTQYF. The rearrangement joins TRBV6-5 to TRBJ2-3; 10 nucleotides align to TRBD2. Germline lookup yields CDR1 MNHEY and CDR2 SVGAGI. V trimming: 6 bases; J trimming: 7 bases; junction bases outside the gene matches: 10. The CDR3 loop spans 15 amino acids.